This section outlines one T cell receptor (beta chain) sequence together with its context. This sample was taken from a study of shared clonotypes between healthy human individuals. Study details: Donors were a couple of women and a few men aged 18 to 49.

Germline CDR1 and CDR2: MGHRA and YSYEKL. Trimming removed 1 base from V and 0 bases from J, with 7 bases in between. The CDR3 is 14 residues long. Researchers drew on roughly 84 million PBMCs for genomic DNA from unsorted samples. Ten immunoSEQ deep assay plates held the unsorted PBMC DNA. The protocol was immunoSEQ multiplex PCR, while the TCRdb copy is restricted to in-frame clones and leaves out a portion. In the table there are hundreds of thousands of clones, just over 75% of which are singletons. The specimen was PBMCs. This chain uses TRBV4-1 with TRBJ2-7; D unclear. The receptor was derived from a middle-aged woman in good health. Some clones in this sample may be carry-over from other donors' samples. CDR3 DNA: TGCGCCAGCAGCCAAGGACACCTCTCCTACGAGCAGTACTTC. This encodes CASSQGHLSYEQYF.